The rows below give T cell receptor beta chains drawn from one sample of a study of cytomegalovirus exposure and HLA in healthy donors. The protocol was immunoSEQ multiplex PCR, while the TCRdb copy is restricted to in-frame clones and leaves out a portion. This table holds about 120,000 clones, 60% to 85% found once. Sequenced sample: PBMCs. These receptors came from a female donor in good health and CMV-seronegative. Each CDR3 is given with its conserved first and last residue. A D gene is named only where the DNA matches it firmly. Size tells how often a clone was seen (once, few, many) or the class of an expanded clone, and some rows leave it out.

CSVPDRAERTQYF,TGCAGCGTCCCAGACAGGGCAGAACGTACGCAGTATTTT,TRBJ2-3,.,TRBD1,TRBV29-1
CASSLWGENTGELFF,TGCGCCAGCAGCTTATGGGGGGAAAACACCGGGGAGCTGTTTTTT,TRBJ2-2,.,.,TRBV5-1
CASSLYIRGTEAFF,TGTGCCAGCAGTTTATACATCAGGGGAACCGAAGCTTTCTTT,TRBJ1-1,few,.,TRBV27
CARLKGQSTDTQYF,TGTGCCAGACTAAAGGGACAGAGCACAGATACGCAGTATTTT,TRBJ2-3,.,.,TRBV12-1
CASSFRRSVHEQFF,TGTGCCAGCAGCTTTCGGCGGTCGGTCCATGAGCAGTTCTTC,TRBJ2-1,.,.,TRBV7-9
CASSQDGGDTEAFF,TGTGCCAGCAGCCAAGATGGCGGGGACACTGAAGCTTTCTTT,TRBJ1-1,.,.,TRBV4-2
CASSLDYAGSYEQYF,TGTGCCAGCAGCTTAGACTATGCGGGCTCCTACGAGCAGTACTTC,TRBJ2-7,.,.,TRBV11-2
CASSLDGSGGLEQFF,TGTGCCAGCAGCTTGGACGGTAGCGGGGGGCTTGAGCAGTTCTTC,TRBJ2-1,.,TRBD2,TRBV5-6
CASSSTGKETQYF,TGTGCCAGCAGCTCGACAGGGAAAGAGACCCAGTACTTC,TRBJ2-5,.,TRBD1,TRBV7-2
CASSLYQGWKPKGRPQHF,TGTGCCAGCAGCTTATACCAGGGTTGGAAGCCGAAGGGTCGGCCCCAGCATTTT,TRBJ1-5,.,.,TRBV5-4
CASSTNLAGGQKNIQYF,TGTGCCAGTAGTACGAATCTAGCGGGGGGTCAAAAAAACATTCAGTACTTC,TRBJ2-4,.,TRBD2,TRBV19
CASSPPGFYGYTF,TGCGCCAGCTCCCCCCCGGGGTTCTATGGCTACACCTTC,TRBJ1-2,.,.,TRBV10-1
CASSFYGTQETQYF,TGCGCCAGCAGCTTTTACGGGACACAAGAGACCCAGTACTTC,TRBJ2-5,.,.,TRBV5-1
CASCLRGSLSYNSPLHF,TGTGCCAGCTGCCTCCGTGGCTCCCTCTCCTATAATTCACCCCTCCACTTT,TRBJ1-6,.,.,TRBV7-2
CASRIDRGYGYTF,TGTGCCAGCAGAATCGACAGGGGTTATGGCTACACCTTC,TRBJ1-2,.,TRBD1,TRBV6-5
CASSINEVQGRRALNTEAFF,TGTGCCAGTAGTATCAATGAAGTTCAGGGGCGACGGGCGTTGAACACTGAAGCTTTCTTT,TRBJ1-1,.,.,TRBV19
CASSIFSGVYQETQYF,TGTGCCAGTAGTATCTTTTCGGGGGTATACCAAGAGACCCAGTACTTC,TRBJ2-5,.,.,TRBV19
CASSLAPSHPRGHEQFF,TGTGCCAGCAGTTTAGCCCCATCCCACCCAAGGGGCCATGAGCAGTTCTTC,TRBJ2-1,.,.,TRBV27
CASSQDRYGYTF,TGTGCCAGCAGCCAAGATCGGTATGGCTACACCTTC,TRBJ1-2,once,.,TRBV14
CASSLAAGTGKQYF,TGTGCCAGCAGCTTAGCAGCGGGGACTGGCAAGCAGTACTTC,TRBJ2-5,.,TRBD2,TRBV7-9
CASSESSEQYF,TGCGCCAGCAGTGAGTCGAGCGAGCAGTACTTC,TRBJ2-7,.,.,TRBV10-2
CASRKDRLSYEQYF,TGTGCCAGCCGTAAAGACAGACTCTCCTACGAGCAGTACTTC,TRBJ2-7,.,.,TRBV18
CASSQNRDSSGNTIYF,TGTGCCAGCAGCCAAAACAGGGATTCCTCTGGAAACACCATATATTTT,TRBJ1-3,.,.,TRBV4-2
CATSRGQEPFSYEQYF,TGTGCCACCAGCAGAGGACAGGAACCTTTCTCCTACGAGCAGTACTTC,TRBJ2-7,.,.,TRBV15
CATSRAVSGNTEAFF,TGTGCCACCAGCCGAGCGGTTTCAGGGAACACTGAAGCTTTCTTT,TRBJ1-1,.,.,TRBV15
CASRRSGGYGYTF,TGCGCCAGCAGGCGATCGGGGGGCTATGGCTACACCTTC,TRBJ1-2,.,.,TRBV4-1
CASSVAGQTQYF,TGTGCCAGCAGCGTAGCGGGGCAGACCCAGTACTTC,TRBJ2-5,.,TRBD2,TRBV7-2
CASWTGVYEQYF,TGTGCCAGCTGGACAGGGGTCTACGAGCAGTACTTC,TRBJ2-7,.,TRBD1,TRBV6-1
CASRTQGDGNEQFF,TGCGCCAGCAGAACACAGGGGGATGGCAATGAGCAGTTCTTC,TRBJ2-1,few,TRBD1,TRBV5-1
CASSGQGAGDTQYF,TGTGCCAGCAGTGGCCAGGGGGCAGGAGATACGCAGTATTTT,TRBJ2-3,.,TRBD1,TRBV2
CASSPWTANTEAFF,TGTGCCAGCTCACCGTGGACAGCTAACACTGAAGCTTTCTTT,TRBJ1-1,.,.,TRBV18
CASSQEGAHLYGYTF,TGCGCCAGCAGCCAAGAGGGGGCACACCTCTATGGCTACACCTTC,TRBJ1-2,once,.,TRBV4-1
CASKPSGINEQYF,TGTGCCAGCAAGCCCTCAGGCATCAACGAGCAGTACTTC,TRBJ2-7,.,.,TRBV6-1
CASSYGAGGNQPQHF,TGCGCCAGCAGCTATGGGGCAGGGGGAAATCAGCCCCAGCATTTT,TRBJ1-5,.,TRBD1,TRBV5-1
CASSPELVSQTQYF,TGTGCCAGCAGCCCCGAACTAGTTTCACAGACCCAGTACTTC,TRBJ2-5,.,.,TRBV7-8
CASSLDRLAGGEDTQYF,TGTGCCAGCAGCTTGGATCGACTAGCGGGGGGTGAAGATACGCAGTATTTT,TRBJ2-3,.,TRBD2,TRBV7-8
CASTVTGVSYNEQFF,TGTGCCAGCACCGTCACGGGGGTGTCCTACAATGAGCAGTTCTTC,TRBJ2-1,.,.,TRBV5-5
CASSSGTVEQYF,TGTGCCAGCAGTTCCGGGACAGTGGAGCAGTACTTC,TRBJ2-7,.,TRBD1,TRBV6-5
CAIMRQNNLHNEQFF,TGTGCCATCATGCGACAGAATAATTTGCACAATGAGCAGTTCTTC,TRBJ2-1,.,.,TRBV10-3
CASATSAFNEQFF,TGTGCCAGTGCGACTAGCGCTTTCAATGAGCAGTTCTTC,TRBJ2-1,.,TRBD2,TRBV9
CASSQRGGSYNEQFF,TGTGCCAGCAGCCAAAGAGGGGGCTCCTACAATGAGCAGTTCTTC,TRBJ2-1,.,.,TRBV11-2
CAWRPTGDYGYTF,TGTGCCTGGAGGCCGACAGGGGACTATGGCTACACCTTC,TRBJ1-2,once,TRBD1,TRBV30
CASSEAQGREAFF,TGCGCCAGCAGTGAGGCCCAGGGAAGGGAAGCTTTCTTT,TRBJ1-1,.,.,TRBV10-2
CASSATGTGEDSGNTIYF,TGTGCCAGCAGCGCAACCGGGACAGGTGAAGACTCTGGAAACACCATATATTTT,TRBJ1-3,.,TRBD1,TRBV9
CASSLDSGSPLHF,TGTGCCAGCAGCTTGGATTCAGGATCACCCCTCCACTTT,TRBJ1-6,.,.,TRBV7-9
CASSLESQTSSGNTIYF,TGCGCCAGCAGCTTGGAAAGCCAGACTAGCTCTGGAAACACCATATATTTT,TRBJ1-3,.,.,TRBV5-1
CASSPGQGAEAFF,TGTGCCAGCTCACCGGGACAGGGGGCTGAAGCTTTCTTT,TRBJ1-1,.,TRBD1,TRBV18
CASGGGSDTQYF,TGCGCCAGCGGAGGTGGTTCGGATACGCAGTATTTT,TRBJ2-3,.,.,TRBV10-1
CASSRGEKLFF,TGTGCCAGCAGTAGGGGGGAAAAACTGTTTTTT,TRBJ1-4,.,.,TRBV6-5
CASSYWRGNTDTQYF,TGTGCCAGCAGTTATTGGCGGGGGAACACAGATACGCAGTATTTT,TRBJ2-3,.,TRBD2,TRBV6-6
CASSGTSTDTQYF,TGCGCCAGCAGCGGGACTAGCACAGATACGCAGTATTTT,TRBJ2-3,.,.,TRBV5-1
CSVELDSSNEKLFF,TGCAGCGTTGAGCTCGACAGTAGTAATGAAAAACTGTTTTTT,TRBJ1-4,.,.,TRBV29-1
CASSVSQGGETQYF,TGTGCCAGCAGCGTAAGCCAGGGAGGAGAGACCCAGTACTTC,TRBJ2-5,.,.,TRBV9
CASRLQGGYGYTF,TGTGCCAGCAGATTACAGGGCGGCTATGGCTACACCTTC,TRBJ1-2,.,.,TRBV27